Below are 10 T cell receptor beta chains sequenced from a single sample in a study of T cells and Merkel cell carcinoma outcomes. Assay: immunoSEQ multiplex PCR; the TCRdb copy retains only in-frame clones and omits some. The data contain some 9,400 clones, about 85% of them singletons. The specimen sequenced was tumor tissue from Merkel cell carcinoma. The receptors derive from a human donor with Merkel cell carcinoma.

This clone was recorded a few times. The chain recombines TRBV5-1 with TRBJ2-5; D unresolved. There are 12 residues in the CDR3. CDR1 SGHRS and CDR2 YFSETQ come from the germline V gene. The V end lost 3 bases, the J end lost 4 bases, and 7 bases lay between the germline ends. Written as DNA, the CDR3 is TGCGCCAGCAGCTCCAGTGGAGAGACCCAGTACTTC. Amino acid sequence: CASSSSGETQYF.

DNA for the CDR3: TGTGCCAGCAGCGCCGGACAGCAGTTCACAGATACGCAGTATTTT. Its translation is CASSAGQQFTDTQYF. The chain has TRBV7-9 and TRBJ2-3; perhaps TRBD1 as D (6 bases). Trimming stripped 5 bases from V and 2 bases from J, with 14 bases between. CDR3 length equals 15 residues. Germline CDR1 is SEHNR and CDR2 is FQNEAQ (reference sequence).

This clone appeared a single time. The chain links TRBV11-2 to TRBJ2-1; 7 bases are a match to TRBD1. The trim removed 4 bases at V and 4 bases at J, leaving 1 base unmatched. The CDR3 sequence is 13 residues long. The germline gives CDR1 SGHAT, CDR2 FQNNGV. CDR3 bases: TGTGCCAGCAGCTCGGGACAGTACAATGAGCAGTTCTTC. This sequence encodes CASSSGQYNEQFF.

The rearrangement uses TRBV6-6 and TRBJ2-1; D is possibly TRBD1 or TRBD2 (5 bases each). Trimming cost V 5 bases and J 9 bases, with 14 bases left between them. The germline V gene has CDR1 MNHNY and CDR2 SVGAGI (reference sequence). This CDR3 region has 13 residues. The CDR3 region has the DNA TGTGCCAGCAGTCCGAGGGGATCCGGTGAGCAGTTCTTC. Its translation: CASSPRGSGEQFF.

The chain carries TRBV13 and TRBJ2-3, with 7 bases identical to TRBD1. The CDR3 contains 16 residues. Looked up from germline, CDR1 is PRHDT and CDR2 is FYEKMQ (reference sequence). Losses at the gene ends were 3 bases for V and 3 bases for J; bases not matched to a gene: 9. This chain's CDR3 is CASSFLGTAGTDTQYF. The CDR3 region has the DNA TGTGCCAGCAGCTTCCTAGGGACAGCTGGGACAGATACGCAGTATTTT.

The gene calls are TRBV7-9 and TRBJ2-3; the match to TRBD2 covers 8 bases. V shed 2 bases, J shed 4 bases, and the junction held 2 bases outside the gene matches. This CDR3 is built from 14 residues. Germline V lookup: CDR1 SEHNR, CDR2 FQNEAQ (reference sequence). The CDR3 nucleotides are TGTGCCAGCAGCTTAACAGCGGGGGCAGATACGCAGTATTTT. It translates to CASSLTAGADTQYF.

The V gene is TRBV7-9, the J gene TRBJ2-5; TRBD1 might be the D (6 bases). Trimming shortened V by 5 bases and J by 1 base, and 11 bases separated the two germline ends. The CDR3 covers 14 residues. CDR1 and CDR2 (germline): SEHNR, FQNEAQ (reference sequence). The CDR3 sequence is CASSGTGLQETQYF. The CDR3 bases are TGTGCCAGCAGCGGAACAGGGCTCCAAGAGACCCAGTACTTC.

The chain joins TRBV5-4 to TRBJ1-4; TRBD1 matches 7 bases. Germline V lookup: CDR1 SGHNT, CDR2 YYREEE (reference sequence). The CDR3 is 17 residues long. The J segment lost 7 bases and the V segment lost 0 bases, leaving 12 bases of the junction unmatched. CDR3 amino acids: CASSLGLSRGQTEKLFF. The CDR3 DNA reads TGTGCCAGCAGCTTGGGATTATCGCGGGGACAGACTGAAAAACTGTTTTTT. The complete variable domain, with remaining parts taken from reference TRBV5-4 and TRBJ1-4, reads ETGVTQSPTHLIKTRGQQVTLRCSSQSGHNTVSWYQQALGQGPQFIFQYYREEENGRGNFPPRFSGLQFPNYSSELNVNALELDDSALYLCASSLGLSRGQTEKLFFGSGTQLSVL.

The V gene is TRBV7-2, the J gene TRBJ1-2; no clear D. There are 14 residues in the CDR3. CDR1 and CDR2 (germline): SGHTA, FQGNSA. Deletions cut 3 bases from V and 0 bases from J, with 8 bases between. CDR3 sequence reads: CASSFYSSNYGYTF. DNA of the CDR3: TGTGCCAGCAGCTTTTACAGCTCTAACTATGGCTACACCTTC. The full variable domain, completed using reference TRBV7-2 and TRBJ1-2, is GAGVSQSPSNKVTEKGKDVELRCDPISGHTALYWYRQSLGQGLEFLIYFQGNSAPDKSGLPSDRFSAERTGGSVSTLTIQRTQQEDSAVYLCASSFYSSNYGYTFGSGTRLTVV.

The genes are TRBV7-9 and TRBJ2-3, with a tentative D call TRBD2 (5 bases). The CDR3 is 16 amino acids. Trimming took 5 bases from V and 0 from J, leaving 15 bases between them. The V gene's germline CDR1 is SEHNR and CDR2 FQNEAQ (reference sequence). The CDR3 DNA reads TGTGCCAGCAGCCCTGACTACGGCTCTAGCACAGATACGCAGTATTTT. Its translation is CASSPDYGSSTDTQYF.